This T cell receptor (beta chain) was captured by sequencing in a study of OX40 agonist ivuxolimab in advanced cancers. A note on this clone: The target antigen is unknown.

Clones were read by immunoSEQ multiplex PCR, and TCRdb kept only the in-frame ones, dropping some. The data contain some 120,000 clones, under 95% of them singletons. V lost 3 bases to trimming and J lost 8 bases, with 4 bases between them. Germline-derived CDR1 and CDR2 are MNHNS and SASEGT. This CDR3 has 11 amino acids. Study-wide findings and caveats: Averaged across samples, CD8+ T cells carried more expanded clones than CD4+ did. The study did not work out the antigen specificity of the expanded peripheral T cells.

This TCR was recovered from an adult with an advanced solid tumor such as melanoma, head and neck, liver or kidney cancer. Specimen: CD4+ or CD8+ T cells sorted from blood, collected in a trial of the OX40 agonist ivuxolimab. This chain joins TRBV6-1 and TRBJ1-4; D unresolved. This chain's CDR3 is CASSEVEKLFF. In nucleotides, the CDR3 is TGTGCCAGCAGTGAGGTCGAAAAACTGTTTTTT.